A selection of T cell receptor beta chains follows, all from one sample in a study of T cell responses to AZD1222 COVID-19 vaccine. Libraries were prepared by immunoSEQ multiplex PCR; TCRdb keeps only in-frame clonotypes and omits some of them. The data contain around 59,000 clones, approximately 89% of them singletons. The sequencing used peripheral blood, collected 28 days after the second AZD1222 dose. These receptors originate from an adult who received the AZD1222 COVID-19 vaccine. CDR3s include the opening cysteine and the closing phenylalanine or tryptophan. The D gene is left open where the match is weak. The size of a clone is reported for some rows only, either as once, few or many, or as a class for expanded clones.

d_gene	abundance	v_gene	len	j_gene	CDR3nt	CDR3aa
NA	few	TRBV19	14	TRBJ2-7	TGTGCCAGTAGCCCCTCCGGACGGTCCTACGAGCAGTACTTC	CASSPSGRSYEQYF
TRBD1	NA	TRBV30	16	TRBJ2-2	TGTGCCTGGACGTTTGGCAGGGGGCGCGGCACCGGGGAGCTGTTTTTT	CAWTFGRGRGTGELFF
TRBD1	NA	TRBV18	14	TRBJ1-2	TGTGCCAGCTCACTCAACGGACAGGGGAATGGCTACACCTTC	CASSLNGQGNGYTF
NA	NA	TRBV19	12	TRBJ1-1	TGTGCCAGTAGTAGTCAGGGGTTTTCAGCTTTCTTT	CASSSQGFSAFF
NA	NA	TRBV19	14	TRBJ2-2	TGTGCCAGTAGTAGTCAGGGCGGGACCGGGGAGCTGTTTTTT	CASSSQGGTGELFF
NA	NA	TRBV5-1	16	TRBJ2-7	TGCGCCAGCAGCTTGGATTGGGGGCGCGGCGTTGGCGAGCAGTACTTC	CASSLDWGRGVGEQYF
NA	NA	TRBV20-1	11	TRBJ2-7	TGCAGTGCCCAGGTGGCCCACGAGCAGTACTTC	CSAQVAHEQYF
NA	NA	TRBV2	15	TRBJ1-5	TGTGCCAGCAGTTCTAGGACAGTACAGAATCAGCCCCAGCATTTT	CASSSRTVQNQPQHF
NA	NA	TRBV28	10	TRBJ1-5	TGTGCCAGCGGGGGTCAGCCCCAGCATTTT	CASGGQPQHF
NA	NA	TRBV18	13	TRBJ1-4	TGTGCCAGCTCACCAGAGATCAATGAAAAACTGTTTTTT	CASSPEINEKLFF
NA	NA	TRBV2	11	TRBJ2-5	TGTGCCTGCTGGGTCCAAGAGACCCAGTACTTC	CACWVQETQYF
TRBD1	NA	TRBV9	15	TRBJ1-1	TGTGCCAGCAGCGAGGACTTGACAGGGTACACTGAAGCTTTCTTT	CASSEDLTGYTEAFF
NA	once	TRBV21-1	18	TRBJ1-3	TGTGCCAGCAGCAAAGGGGAGACTAATGAAAGCTCTGGAAACACCATATATTTT	CASSKGETNESSGNTIYF
NA	NA	TRBV19	14	TRBJ1-6	TGTGCCAGTAGTATAGAGGGGAAGGATTCACCCCTCCACTTT	CASSIEGKDSPLHF
NA	NA	TRBV28	13	TRBJ1-2	TGTGCCAGCAGGACAGGCCTGAACTATGGCTACACCTTC	CASRTGLNYGYTF
TRBD2	NA	TRBV4-2	15	TRBJ2-2	TGTGCCAGCAGTCTGAGCGGGGGGGCCTCCGGGGAGCTGTTTTTT	CASSLSGGASGELFF
NA	NA	TRBV9	16	TRBJ2-1	TGTGCCAGCAGCGTAGGCCCGAGAGGCACCTACAATGAGCAGTTCTTC	CASSVGPRGTYNEQFF
NA	few	TRBV6-5	13	TRBJ1-2	TGTGCCAGCAGTTACTCGGGGCACTATGGCTACACCTTC	CASSYSGHYGYTF
TRBD2	NA	TRBV5-1	15	TRBJ2-7	TGCGCCAGCAGCTTTACTAGCGGGAGTTGGTACGAGCAGTACTTC	CASSFTSGSWYEQYF
NA	NA	TRBV7-9	17	TRBJ2-7	TGTGCCAGCAGCTTAGGGGGAATAAGCGGGACAACCTACGAGCAGTACTTC	CASSLGGISGTTYEQYF
NA	NA	TRBV12-3/TRBV12-4	13	TRBJ2-7	TGTGCCAGCGGCCAGGACGGGTCCTACGAGCAGTACTTC	CASGQDGSYEQYF
TRBD1	once	TRBV9	15	TRBJ2-5	TGTGCCAGCAGCCCCGGACAGGTTGTACAGGAGACCCAGTACTTC	CASSPGQVVQETQYF
NA	NA	TRBV19	16	TRBJ2-6	TGTGCCAGTTGGCCGGGGAGGAGCTCTGGGGCCAACGTCCTGACTTTC	CASWPGRSSGANVLTF
NA	once	TRBV2	14	TRBJ1-5	TGTGCCAGCAGTGAGACCAGTAGCAATCAGCCCCAGCATTTT	CASSETSSNQPQHF
TRBD2	NA	TRBV7-8	15	TRBJ2-7	TGTGCCAGCAGCTCCGGACTAGCGGGAGTGCACGAGCAGTACTTC	CASSSGLAGVHEQYF
TRBD1	NA	TRBV7-9	16	TRBJ1-3	TGTGCCAGCAGCTCGTACCCGGGACAGGGTTATTTCACCATATATTTT	CASSSYPGQGYFTIYF
NA	NA	TRBV10-3	14	TRBJ1-2	TGTGCCATCAGTCCTAGGACGGAGCTCTATGGCTACACCTTC	CAISPRTELYGYTF
TRBD1	NA	TRBV6-5	13	TRBJ2-7	TGCGCCAGCACTCCGACAGGGGCATACGAGCAGTACTTC	CASTPTGAYEQYF
NA	once	TRBV28	17	TRBJ2-3	TGTGCCAGCAGCCCCGCCGGGGCGAGCGAACGAACAGATACGCAGTATTTT	CASSPAGASERTDTQYF
TRBD1	NA	TRBV10-3	14	TRBJ1-4	TGTGCCATCAGTACAGGGGGCGAGGATGAAAAACTGTTTTTT	CAISTGGEDEKLFF
TRBD1	NA	TRBV30	15	TRBJ2-3	TGTGCCTGGAGTCTGACAGGGGGAAGCACAGATACGCAGTATTTT	CAWSLTGGSTDTQYF
NA	once	TRBV7-2	14	TRBJ2-7	TGTGCCAGCAGCTTATTCCGGGAATCCTACGAGCAGTACTTC	CASSLFRESYEQYF
TRBD1	once	TRBV24-1	14	TRBJ2-5	TGTGCCACCAGTGACCAGGGGGCGGGAGAGACCCAGTACTTC	CATSDQGAGETQYF
TRBD1	once	TRBV6-4	17	TRBJ1-1	TGTGCCAGCAGTGACGACAGGGGCCGACCCATGAACACTGAAGCTTTCTTT	CASSDDRGRPMNTEAFF
NA	NA	TRBV7-6	13	TRBJ2-5	TGTGCCAGCAGCTCGGCCATGAAGGAGACCCAGTACTTC	CASSSAMKETQYF
NA	NA	TRBV5-8	13	TRBJ1-2	TGTGCCAGCAGCTCGGGGACTAACTATGGCTACACCTTC	CASSSGTNYGYTF
NA	NA	TRBV7-6	15	TRBJ2-7	TGTGCCAGCAGCTTAGGCAGGGACTTTAGGTACGAGCAGTACTTC	CASSLGRDFRYEQYF
TRBD1	NA	TRBV15	16	TRBJ1-2	TGTGCCACCAGAAGGACAGGGAGGGGAGCTAACTATGGCTACACCTTC	CATRRTGRGANYGYTF
NA	NA	TRBV28	13	TRBJ2-7	TGTGCCAGCATGGAGGGGGCCACCTACGAGCAGTACTTC	CASMEGATYEQYF
NA	NA	TRBV19	14	TRBJ1-3	TGTGCCAGTAGGGGCGGCAGCTCTGGAAACACCATATATTTT	CASRGGSSGNTIYF
NA	NA	TRBV5-6	15	TRBJ2-1	TGTGCCAGCAGCTCTTGGCCCCGGGACTTCCATGAGCAGTTCTTC	CASSSWPRDFHEQFF
TRBD1	NA	TRBV10-2	14	TRBJ1-5	TGCGCCAGCAATGACAGGGCAAGCAATCAGCCCCAGCATTTT	CASNDRASNQPQHF